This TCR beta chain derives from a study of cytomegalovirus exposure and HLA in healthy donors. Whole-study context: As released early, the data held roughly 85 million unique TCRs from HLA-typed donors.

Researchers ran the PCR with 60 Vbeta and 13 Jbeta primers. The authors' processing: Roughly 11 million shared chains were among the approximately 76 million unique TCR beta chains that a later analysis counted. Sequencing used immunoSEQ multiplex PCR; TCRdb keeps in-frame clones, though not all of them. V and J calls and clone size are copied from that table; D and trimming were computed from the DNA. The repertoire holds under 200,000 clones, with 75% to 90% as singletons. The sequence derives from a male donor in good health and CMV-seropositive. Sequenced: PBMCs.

CDR3 nucleotide sequence: TGTGCCAGCAGCTTAAACACGCGGGGGTTGAACACTGAAGCTTTCTTT. This encodes CASSLNTRGLNTEAFF. This chain connects TRBV7-8 to TRBJ1-1, with a tentative D call TRBD1 (5 bases). The CDR3 is 16 amino acids. The germline V gene has CDR1 SGHVS and CDR2 FQNEAQ. V lost 2 bases, J lost 0 bases, and 13 bases lay in between.